These T cell receptor beta chains were read from a single sample in a study of blood T cell repertoires in COVID-19. Assay: immunoSEQ multiplex PCR; the TCRdb copy retains only in-frame clones and omits some. Among about 73,000 clones listed, over 75% were seen once. The sample taken for sequencing was peripheral blood. The receptors were sampled from a woman between 18 and 29 years old with acute or convalescent COVID-19. Each CDR3 is given with its conserved first and last residue. A D gene is named only where the DNA matches it firmly. Size tells how often a clone was seen (once, few, many) or the class of an expanded clone, and some rows leave it out.

TRBJ2-1	NA	TRBD1	TRBV19	CASSITTGDYNEQFF	TGTGCCAGTAGTATTACGACAGGGGATTACAATGAGCAGTTCTTC
TRBJ1-5	NA	TRBD1	TRBV7-9	CASSPTGDGNQPQHF	TGTGCCAGCAGCCCGACAGGGGACGGTAATCAGCCCCAGCATTTT
TRBJ2-1	NA	TRBD1	TRBV27	CASRSSDRGLYNEQFF	TGTGCCAGCAGATCCTCCGACAGGGGGCTGTACAATGAGCAGTTCTTC
TRBJ1-5	NA	NA	TRBV19	CASMEGNQPQHF	TGTGCCAGTATGGAGGGCAATCAGCCCCAGCATTTT
TRBJ1-1	NA	NA	TRBV4-1	CASSQDRRVTNTEAFF	TGCGCCAGCAGCCAAGACAGGCGGGTGACGAACACTGAAGCTTTCTTT
TRBJ2-2	NA	NA	TRBV7-2	CASRPRFGGNTGELFF	TGTGCCAGCAGACCTCGATTCGGGGGGAACACCGGGGAGCTGTTTTTT
TRBJ2-7	NA	TRBD2	TRBV7-9	CASSAGGAPSPSYEQYF	TGTGCCAGCAGCGCGGGGGGGGCACCGAGCCCCTCCTACGAGCAGTACTTC
TRBJ2-1	NA	TRBD2	TRBV19	CASSSGTSGNEQFF	TGTGCCAGTAGTTCAGGGACTAGCGGGAATGAGCAGTTCTTC
TRBJ1-1	NA	NA	TRBV6-5	CASSYTPQGRAFF	TGTGCCAGCAGTTACACACCTCAGGGGAGAGCTTTCTTT
TRBJ2-7	once	TRBD1	TRBV7-9	CASSAPGQGSYEQYF	TGTGCCAGCAGCGCACCGGGACAGGGATCCTACGAGCAGTACTTC
TRBJ2-1	NA	NA	TRBV6-6	CASSPVGTEGGNEQFF	TGTGCCAGCAGTCCGGTAGGGACGGAGGGGGGGAATGAGCAGTTCTTC
TRBJ2-1	NA	TRBD2	TRBV5-1	CASSSQGSLAGDSSYNEQFF	TGCGCCAGCAGCTCCCAAGGGTCCCTAGCGGGAGATAGCTCCTACAATGAGCAGTTCTTC
TRBJ1-2	NA	TRBD1	TRBV2	CASTILSGGVDGYTF	TGTGCCAGCACCATTTTATCAGGGGGCGTAGATGGCTACACCTTC
TRBJ1-2	few	TRBD1	TRBV27	CASRKQGASGYTF	TGTGCCAGCAGAAAACAGGGGGCTTCTGGCTACACCTTC
TRBJ2-5	NA	TRBD1	TRBV2	CASRVDRGHQETQYF	TGTGCCAGCAGGGTCGACAGGGGGCACCAAGAGACCCAGTACTTC
TRBJ2-1	NA	NA	TRBV19	CASSIGVTEQFF	TGTGCCAGTAGTATCGGGGTCACTGAGCAGTTCTTC
TRBJ1-1	once	NA	TRBV7-2	CASSFGQGRTEAFF	TGTGCCAGCAGCTTTGGGCAGGGGAGAACTGAAGCTTTCTTT
TRBJ2-1	NA	NA	TRBV7-8	CASSLGGQDNEQFF	TGTGCCAGCAGCTTGGGAGGACAAGACAATGAGCAGTTCTTC
TRBJ1-2	NA	NA	TRBV12-3/TRBV12-4	CASLSVIGYGYTF	TGTGCCAGCCTCAGCGTGATTGGCTATGGCTACACCTTC
TRBJ2-7	NA	NA	TRBV19	CASSWATGYEQYF	TGTGCCAGTAGTTGGGCTACAGGGTACGAGCAGTACTTC
TRBJ2-5	NA	NA	TRBV10-1	CASSESRVGTQYF	TGCGCCAGCAGTGAGTCGAGAGTCGGGACCCAGTACTTC
TRBJ1-1	once	NA	TRBV7-9	CASSAIQVNTEAFF	TGTGCCAGCAGCGCAATCCAGGTGAACACTGAAGCTTTCTTT
TRBJ1-4	NA	NA	TRBV18	CASSPLNEKLFF	TGTGCCAGCTCACCCCTTAATGAAAAACTGTTTTTT
TRBJ2-7	NA	TRBD1	TRBV9	CASSVEGAREQYF	TGTGCCAGCAGCGTCGAGGGGGCGCGGGAGCAGTACTTC
TRBJ2-6	NA	TRBD1	TRBV18	CASSPLREGGAGANVLTF	TGTGCCAGCTCACCACTACGGGAAGGGGGCGCTGGGGCCAACGTCCTGACTTTC
TRBJ2-5	NA	TRBD1	TRBV28	CASSRKQGLQETQYF	TGTGCCAGCAGTCGAAAACAGGGGTTGCAAGAGACCCAGTACTTC
TRBJ1-2	NA	TRBD1	TRBV12-3/TRBV12-4	CASSHGTGVGYTF	TGTGCCAGCAGTCACGGGACAGGGGTTGGCTACACCTTC
TRBJ1-4	NA	NA	TRBV2	CASSKQGTNEKLFF	TGTGCCAGCAGTAAACAGGGAACTAATGAAAAACTGTTTTTT
TRBJ2-1	NA	TRBD1	TRBV28	CASSEGQGITDEQFF	TGTGCCAGCAGTGAGGGACAGGGGATTACAGATGAGCAGTTCTTC
TRBJ1-1	once	TRBD1	TRBV7-9	CASSPDRVELGGTEAFF	TGTGCCAGCAGCCCGGACAGGGTCGAACTGGGGGGCACTGAAGCTTTCTTT
TRBJ2-7	once	TRBD1	TRBV7-2	CASSRLDRGQYEQYF	TGTGCCAGCAGCCGCCTCGACAGGGGGCAGTACGAGCAGTACTTC
TRBJ2-2	NA	TRBD2	TRBV4-1	CASSQAGTSGSYSTGELFF	TGCGCCAGCAGCCAAGCCGGGACTAGCGGGAGTTATAGTACCGGGGAGCTGTTTTTT
TRBJ2-1	NA	NA	TRBV5-6	CASSFLSRTYLTYNEQFF	TGTGCCAGCAGCTTCCTTTCTCGAACCTACTTAACCTACAATGAGCAGTTCTTC
TRBJ1-5	once	TRBD1	TRBV12-3/TRBV12-4	CASSFGTDQPQHF	TGTGCCAGCAGTTTCGGGACAGATCAGCCCCAGCATTTT
TRBJ2-3	NA	TRBD2	TRBV2	CASRKGTSGDLTDTQYF	TGTGCCAGCAGAAAAGGGACTAGCGGGGACCTCACAGATACGCAGTATTTT
TRBJ1-1	NA	NA	TRBV20-1	CSVIRNTEAFF	TGCAGTGTTATCCGGAACACTGAAGCTTTCTTT
TRBJ1-1	NA	NA	TRBV7-6	CASSPRRGRDTEAFF	TGTGCCAGCAGCCCGCGGAGGGGTCGGGACACTGAAGCTTTCTTT
TRBJ1-5	NA	TRBD1	TRBV11-3	CASSLDEGAWGNQPQHF	TGTGCCAGCAGCTTAGACGAGGGGGCTTGGGGCAATCAGCCCCAGCATTTT
TRBJ1-1	NA	NA	TRBV27	CASSTGHQNTEAFF	TGTGCCAGCAGTACGGGACACCAGAACACTGAAGCTTTCTTT
TRBJ1-4	NA	TRBD1	TRBV14	CASSQENRGSEKLFF	TGTGCCAGCAGCCAAGAGAACAGGGGCAGTGAAAAACTGTTTTTT
TRBJ1-1	NA	NA	TRBV7-8	CASSRTQGTEAFF	TGTGCCAGCAGCCGGACGCAGGGCACTGAAGCTTTCTTT
TRBJ1-2	NA	TRBD1	TRBV6-1	CASSDGQGAIGYTF	TGTGCCAGCAGTGACGGACAGGGGGCGATTGGCTACACCTTC